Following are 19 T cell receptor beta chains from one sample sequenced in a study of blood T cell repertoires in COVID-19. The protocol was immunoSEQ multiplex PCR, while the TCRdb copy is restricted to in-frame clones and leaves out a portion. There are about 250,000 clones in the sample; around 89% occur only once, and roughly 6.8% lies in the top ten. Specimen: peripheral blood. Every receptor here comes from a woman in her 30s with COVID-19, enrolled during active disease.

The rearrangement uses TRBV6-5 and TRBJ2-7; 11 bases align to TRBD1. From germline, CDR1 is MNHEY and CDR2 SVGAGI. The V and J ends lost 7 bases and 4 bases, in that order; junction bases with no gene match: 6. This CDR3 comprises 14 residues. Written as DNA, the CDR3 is TGTGCCAGCAAAGGGACAGGGGGTTTGTACGAGCAGTACTTC. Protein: CASKGTGGLYEQYF.

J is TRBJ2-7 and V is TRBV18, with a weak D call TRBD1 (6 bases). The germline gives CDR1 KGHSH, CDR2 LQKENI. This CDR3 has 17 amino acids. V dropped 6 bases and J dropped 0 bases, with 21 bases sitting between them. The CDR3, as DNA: TGTGCCAGCTCTCCTGGTTATCGCCAGGACAGCTCCTACGAGCAGTACTTC. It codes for CASSPGYRQDSSYEQYF. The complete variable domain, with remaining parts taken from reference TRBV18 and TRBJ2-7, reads NAGVMQNPRHLVRRRGQEARLRCSPMKGHSHVYWYRQLPEEGLKFMVYLQKENIIDESGMPKERFSAEFPKEGPSILRIQQVVRGDSAAYFCASSPGYRQDSSYEQYFGPGTRLTVT.

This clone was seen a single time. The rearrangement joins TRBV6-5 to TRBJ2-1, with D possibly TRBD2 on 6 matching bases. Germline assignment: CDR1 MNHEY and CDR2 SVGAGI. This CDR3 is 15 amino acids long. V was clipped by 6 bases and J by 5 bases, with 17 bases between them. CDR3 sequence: CASREAGPINNEQFF. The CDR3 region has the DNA TGTGCCAGCAGAGAGGCGGGACCGATAAACAATGAGCAGTTCTTC.

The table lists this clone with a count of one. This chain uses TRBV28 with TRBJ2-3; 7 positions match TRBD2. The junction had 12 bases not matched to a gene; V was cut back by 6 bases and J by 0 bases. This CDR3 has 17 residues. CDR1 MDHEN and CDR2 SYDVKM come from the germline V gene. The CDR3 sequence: CASSTRGRGLSTDTQYF. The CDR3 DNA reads TGTGCCAGCAGCACTCGGGGGAGGGGACTAAGCACAGATACGCAGTATTTT.

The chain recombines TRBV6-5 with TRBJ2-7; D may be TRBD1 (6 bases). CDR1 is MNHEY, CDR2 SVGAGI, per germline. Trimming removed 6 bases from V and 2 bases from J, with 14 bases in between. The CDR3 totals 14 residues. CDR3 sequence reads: CASRRTEGTYEQYF. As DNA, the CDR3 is TGTGCCAGCAGGAGGACAGAAGGAACCTACGAGCAGTACTTC.

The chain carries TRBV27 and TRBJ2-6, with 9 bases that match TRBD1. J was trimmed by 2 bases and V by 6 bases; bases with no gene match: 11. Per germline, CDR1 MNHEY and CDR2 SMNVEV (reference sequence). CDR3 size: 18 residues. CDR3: CASSSAPGQGTGANVLTF. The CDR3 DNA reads TGTGCCAGCAGCTCCGCTCCGGGACAGGGCACTGGGGCCAACGTCCTGACTTTC.

This chain's CDR3 is CSVGRRISSNEQFF. In nucleotides, the CDR3 is TGCAGCGTGGGGAGAAGGATTTCATCCAATGAGCAGTTCTTC. This chain links TRBV29-1 with TRBJ2-1; D is possibly TRBD2 (5 bases). The length of the CDR3 is 14 residues. The V end was cut by 6 bases, the J end by 6 bases, with 18 bases between. Germline V gene lookup returns CDR1 SQVTM and CDR2 ANQGSEA.

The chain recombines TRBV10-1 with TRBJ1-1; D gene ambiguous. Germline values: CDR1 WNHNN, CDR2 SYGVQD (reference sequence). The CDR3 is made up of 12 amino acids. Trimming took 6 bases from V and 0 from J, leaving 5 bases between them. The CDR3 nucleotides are TGCGCCAGCAGGGGCCTGAACACTGAAGCTTTCTTT. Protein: CASRGLNTEAFF.

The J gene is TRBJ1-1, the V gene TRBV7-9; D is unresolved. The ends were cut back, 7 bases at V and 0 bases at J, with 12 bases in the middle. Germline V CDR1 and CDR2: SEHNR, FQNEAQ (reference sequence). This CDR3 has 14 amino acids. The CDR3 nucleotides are TGTGCCAGCATTTCTAGTAACTTGAACACTGAAGCTTTCTTT. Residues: CASISSNLNTEAFF.

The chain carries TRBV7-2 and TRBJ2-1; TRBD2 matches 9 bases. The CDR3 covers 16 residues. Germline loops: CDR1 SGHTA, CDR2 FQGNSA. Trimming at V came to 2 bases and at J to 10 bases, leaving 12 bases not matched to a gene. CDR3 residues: CASSLTPGGGAREQFF. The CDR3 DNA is TGTGCCAGCAGCTTAACGCCTGGCGGGGGGGCCAGGGAGCAGTTCTTC.

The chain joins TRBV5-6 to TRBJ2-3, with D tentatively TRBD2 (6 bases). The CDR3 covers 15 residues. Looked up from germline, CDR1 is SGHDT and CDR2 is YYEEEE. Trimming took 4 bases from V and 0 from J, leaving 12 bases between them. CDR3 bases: TGTGCCAGCAGCCCAGGACTACCTAGCACAGATACGCAGTATTTT. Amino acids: CASSPGLPSTDTQYF.

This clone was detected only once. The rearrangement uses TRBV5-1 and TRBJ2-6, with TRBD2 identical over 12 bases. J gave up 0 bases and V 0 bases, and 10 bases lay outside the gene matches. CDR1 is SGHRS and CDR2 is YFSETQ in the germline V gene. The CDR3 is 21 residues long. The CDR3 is CASSLDGLAGRDPSGANVLTF. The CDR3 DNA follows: TGCGCCAGCAGCTTGGACGGACTAGCGGGGAGAGACCCCTCTGGGGCCAACGTCCTGACTTTC. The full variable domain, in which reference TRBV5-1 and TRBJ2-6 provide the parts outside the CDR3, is KAGVTQTPRYLIKTRGQQVTLSCSPISGHRSVSWYQQTPGQGLQFLFEYFSETQRNKGNFPGRFSGRQFSNSRSEMNVSTLELGDSALYLCASSLDGLAGRDPSGANVLTFGAGSRLTVL.

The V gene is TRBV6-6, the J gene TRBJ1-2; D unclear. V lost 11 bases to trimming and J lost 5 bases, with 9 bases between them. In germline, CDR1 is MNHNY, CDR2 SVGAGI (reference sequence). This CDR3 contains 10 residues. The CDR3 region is CAAAGYGYTF. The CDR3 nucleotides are TGTGCCGCGGCGGGGTATGGCTACACCTTC.

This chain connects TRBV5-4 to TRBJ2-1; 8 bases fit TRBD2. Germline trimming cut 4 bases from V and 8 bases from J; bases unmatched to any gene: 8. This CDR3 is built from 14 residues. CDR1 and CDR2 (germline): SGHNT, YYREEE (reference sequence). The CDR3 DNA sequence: TGTGCCAGCAGCATCGGGACTAGTTCGGATGAGCAGTTCTTC. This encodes CASSIGTSSDEQFF.

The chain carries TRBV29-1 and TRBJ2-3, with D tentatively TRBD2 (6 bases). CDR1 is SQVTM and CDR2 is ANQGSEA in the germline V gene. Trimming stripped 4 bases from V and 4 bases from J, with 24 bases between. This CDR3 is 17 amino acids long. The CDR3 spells CSVAGVAQRAKPDTQYF. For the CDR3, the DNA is TGCAGCGTTGCGGGGGTTGCTCAGAGGGCCAAGCCAGATACGCAGTATTTT.

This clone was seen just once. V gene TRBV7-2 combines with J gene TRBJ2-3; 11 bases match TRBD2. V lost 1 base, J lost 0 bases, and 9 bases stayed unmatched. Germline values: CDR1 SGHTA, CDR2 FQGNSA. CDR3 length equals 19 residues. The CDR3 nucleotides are TGTGCCAGCAGCTTAGTTTCCCTAGCGGGGGGCTCTAGCACAGATACGCAGTATTTT. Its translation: CASSLVSLAGGSSTDTQYF.

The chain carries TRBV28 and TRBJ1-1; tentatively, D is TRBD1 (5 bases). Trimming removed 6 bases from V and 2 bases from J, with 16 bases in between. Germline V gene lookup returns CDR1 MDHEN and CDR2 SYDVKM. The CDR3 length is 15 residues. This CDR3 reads CASRSDSPFNTEAFF. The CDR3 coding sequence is TGTGCCAGCAGGTCAGACAGTCCATTCAACACTGAAGCTTTCTTT.

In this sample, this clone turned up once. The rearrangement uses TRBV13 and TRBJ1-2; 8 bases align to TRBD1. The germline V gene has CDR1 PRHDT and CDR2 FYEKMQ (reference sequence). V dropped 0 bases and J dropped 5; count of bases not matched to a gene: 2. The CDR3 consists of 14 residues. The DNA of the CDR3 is TGTGCCAGCAGCTTAGGGACAGGGGATTATGGCTACACCTTC. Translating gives CASSLGTGDYGYTF. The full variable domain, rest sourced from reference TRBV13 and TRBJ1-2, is AAGVIQSPRHLIKEKRETATLKCYPIPRHDTVYWYQQGPGQDPQFLISFYEKMQSDKGSIPDRFSAQQFSDYHSELNMSSLELGDSALYFCASSLGTGDYGYTFGSGTRLTVV.

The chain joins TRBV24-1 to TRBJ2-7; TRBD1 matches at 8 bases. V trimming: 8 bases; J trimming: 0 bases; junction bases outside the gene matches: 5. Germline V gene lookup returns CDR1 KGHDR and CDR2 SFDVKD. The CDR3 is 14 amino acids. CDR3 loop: CATNQGQASYEQYF. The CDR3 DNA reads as TGTGCCACCAACCAGGGACAGGCCTCCTACGAGCAGTACTTC.